What follows are 17 T cell receptor beta chains derived from one specimen sequenced in a study of T cells after somatic rescue of genetic block (dated by TCRdb to 2020 to 2022). The method was the immunoSEQ multiplex PCR assay. TCRdb re-hosts the immuneACCESS table, in-frame sequences only. Its copies lack some clones; in the studies checked, an unresolved V gene accounts for under half of them, and the cause for the rest is not known. Present in this sample are 45,000 to 55,000 clones, around 96% of which were seen just once. Jointly, the top ten make up about 0.075% of the sample. What was sequenced was peripheral blood mononuclear cells (PBMCs). These receptors came from a child less than two years old.

This clone was seen just once. The gene calls are TRBV19 and TRBJ2-7, with 7 bases matching TRBD1. Germline-derived CDR1 and CDR2 are LNHDA and SQIVND (reference sequence). The V segment lost 4 bases and the J segment 2 bases; nucleotides outside the gene matches: 5. This CDR3 has 14 residues. The CDR3 here is CASSTRQGPYEQYF. The CDR3 DNA is TGTGCCAGTAGTACTCGACAGGGCCCCTACGAGCAGTACTTC.

This clone was recorded a few times. CDR3 nucleotides: TGCGCCAGCAGCCAAGACACTGAAGCTTTCTTT. It specifies CASSQDTEAFF. The gene calls are TRBV4-1 and TRBJ1-1; D gene unclear. Germline lookup yields CDR1 MGHRA and CDR2 YSYEKL. This CDR3 is 11 amino acids long. The ends were cut back, 0 bases at V and 4 bases at J, with 0 bases in the middle.

The rearrangement links TRBV23-1 to TRBJ2-4, with D hard to call. TRBV23-1 is known as an ORF, though its function is uncertain. V dropped 4 bases and J dropped 6 bases, with 13 bases sitting between them. The CDR3 contains 14 residues. CDR3 sequence reads: CASSPGPERNIQYF. The CDR3 DNA follows: TGCGCCAGCAGTCCCGGCCCGGAGAGAAACATTCAGTACTTC.

V is TRBV19 and J is TRBJ2-4, with D possibly matching TRBD1 (6 bases). V was trimmed by 3 bases and J by 5 bases, leaving 11 bases between them. The CDR3 totals 14 residues. Germline CDR1 and CDR2: LNHDA and SQIVND (reference sequence). The CDR3 loop reads CASSMGHNQNIQYF. The CDR3 nucleotides are TGTGCCAGTAGTATGGGACACAACCAAAACATTCAGTACTTC.

The chain employs TRBV6-5 and TRBJ2-3; 9 nucleotides align to TRBD1. The germline gives CDR1 MNHEY, CDR2 SVGAGI. This CDR3 spans 14 amino acids. The V and J ends lost 8 bases and 6 bases, in that order; junction bases with no gene match: 9. CDR3 region: CASGRDRAMDTQYF. In nucleotides, the CDR3 is TGTGCCAGCGGCCGGGACAGGGCGATGGATACGCAGTATTTT.

The chain is built from TRBV5-5 and TRBJ1-1; TRBD1 is a possible D gene (5 bases). Trimming removed 2 bases from V and 5 bases from J, with 16 bases in between. This CDR3 spans 15 amino acids. The germline V gene encodes CDR1 SGHKS and CDR2 YYEKEE (reference sequence). The CDR3, as DNA: TGTGCCAGCAGCTTCGTCCAGGGTGTTTCTACTGAAGCTTTCTTT. Translation gives CASSFVQGVSTEAFF.

This CDR3 is CSAKKNEQYF. The CDR3 DNA is TGCAGTGCTAAAAAGAACGAGCAGTACTTC. The chain employs TRBV20-1 and TRBJ2-5; D is ambiguous. TRBJ2-7 explains the end of the DNA better; the J call may be wrong. CDR3 length: 10 residues. Per the germline V gene, CDR1 is DFQATT and CDR2 is SNEGSKA (reference sequence).

The gene calls are TRBV19 and TRBJ2-5, with TRBD2 matching over 7 bases. CDR1 is LNHDA and CDR2 is SQIVND in the germline V gene (reference sequence). This CDR3 spans 14 amino acids. The J segment lost 5 bases and the V segment lost 7 bases, leaving 10 bases of the junction unmatched. CDR3 DNA: TGTGCCAGTACCAAGAGCGGGGCCCGTGAGACCCAGTACTTC. Its translation: CASTKSGARETQYF. Full variable domain (remainder filled in from reference TRBV19 and TRBJ2-5): DGGITQSPKYLFRKEGQNVTLSCEQNLNHDAMYWYRQDPGQGLRLIYYSQIVNDFQKGDIAEGYSVSREKKESFPLTVTSAQKNPTAFYLCASTKSGARETQYFGPGTRLLVL.

This chain uses TRBV7-3 with TRBJ2-5, with D tentatively TRBD2 (6 bases). Germline-derived CDR1 and CDR2 are SGHTA and FQGTGA. The V gene lost 2 bases and the J gene lost 5 bases, with 12 bases spanning the gap. The length of the CDR3 is 14 residues. CDR3 in amino acids: CASSLAGSGETQYF. For the CDR3, the DNA is TGTGCCAGCAGCTTAGCGGGATCGGGGGAGACCCAGTACTTC.

The chain uses TRBV28 and TRBJ1-5; perhaps TRBD1 as D (5 bases). This CDR3 spans 11 amino acids. Trimming pared 6 bases from V and 6 bases from J, leaving 6 bases between. Germline CDR1 and CDR2: MDHEN and SYDVKM. CDR3 bases: TGTGCCAGCAGCGACAGTCAGCCCCAGCATTTT. Encoded protein: CASSDSQPQHF.

The chain carries TRBV5-1 and TRBJ2-6; D is perhaps TRBD1 (6 bases). There are 16 residues in the CDR3. Germline loops: CDR1 SGHRS, CDR2 YFSETQ. V was trimmed by 5 bases and J by 0 bases, leaving 12 bases between them. The CDR3, as DNA: TGCGCCAGCAGTCACAGGGCGAGCTCTGGGGCCAACGTCCTGACTTTC. Encoded protein: CASSHRASSGANVLTF.

V is TRBV7-6 and J is TRBJ2-1; the match to TRBD2 covers 7 bases. CDR1 SGHVS and CDR2 FNYEAQ come from the germline V gene. The CDR3 contains 19 residues. With 1 base clipped from V and 5 bases from J, the junction kept 17 bases outside the gene matches. The CDR3 here is CASSLGPSERGSVHNEQFF. The CDR3 DNA sequence: TGTGCCAGCAGCTTAGGCCCCTCAGAACGCGGGAGCGTCCACAATGAGCAGTTCTTC.

The V and J genes are TRBV19 and TRBJ2-3, with D tentatively TRBD2 (6 bases). Germline V gene sequence: CDR1 LNHDA, CDR2 SQIVND (reference sequence). The CDR3 has 13 amino acids. The ends were cut back, 5 bases at V and 4 bases at J, with 10 bases in the middle. CDR3 nucleotide sequence: TGTGCCAGTAGTGCGTGGGGGGCAGATACGCAGTATTTT. Its translation: CASSAWGADTQYF. Variable domain in full (rest from reference TRBV19 and TRBJ2-3): DGGITQSPKYLFRKEGQNVTLSCEQNLNHDAMYWYRQDPGQGLRLIYYSQIVNDFQKGDIAEGYSVSREKKESFPLTVTSAQKNPTAFYLCASSAWGADTQYFGPGTRLTVL.

The gene calls are TRBV19 and TRBJ1-1, with D possibly being TRBD1 (5 bases). Germline V gene lookup returns CDR1 LNHDA and CDR2 SQIVND (reference sequence). CDR3 length: 14 residues. Trimming cost V 6 bases and J 1 base, with 12 bases left between them. The CDR3 region is CASRPNGGNTEAFF. The CDR3 nucleotides are TGTGCCAGTAGGCCGAATGGGGGGAACACTGAAGCTTTCTTT.

The chain carries TRBV7-2 and TRBJ2-2, with 8 bases matching TRBD1. The CDR3 sequence is 18 residues long. CDR1 and CDR2 from the germline V gene are SGHTA and FQGNSA. The junction had 7 bases not matched to a gene; V was cut back by 1 base and J by 0 bases. The CDR3 region has the DNA TGTGCCAGCAGCTTAGATCGGGACAGGAGATCGAACACCGGGGAGCTGTTTTTT. Translation gives CASSLDRDRRSNTGELFF.

The rearrangement links TRBV5-4 to TRBJ2-5, with a weak D call TRBD1 (6 bases). V shed 4 bases and J shed 1 base, with 11 bases lying between them. Germline values: CDR1 SGHNT, CDR2 YYREEE (reference sequence). This CDR3 spans 14 amino acids. The CDR3: CASSLWTVQETQYF. CDR3 in DNA: TGTGCCAGCAGCCTCTGGACAGTCCAAGAGACCCAGTACTTC.

The CDR3 spells CASSPTGKRGNEQFF. The CDR3 nucleotides read TGTGCCAGCAGTCCGACAGGGAAGCGGGGCAATGAGCAGTTCTTC. The chain employs TRBV28 and TRBJ2-1; D may be TRBD1 or TRBD2 (7 bases each). The V gene lost 5 bases and the J gene lost 6 bases, with 17 bases spanning the gap. Per the germline V gene, CDR1 is MDHEN and CDR2 is SYDVKM. The CDR3 consists of 15 residues.